This T cell receptor beta chain was sequenced in a study of post-analysis software for immune sequencing data. cDNA libraries of TCR beta carried unique molecular identifiers. TCRdb re-called the PCR reads with MiXCR, one entry per CDR3 protein. This sample has about 210,000 distinct CDR3 sequences, with roughly 28% found just once. This receptor was identified in a girl aged 2 to 17 with multiple sclerosis. The sequencing input was blood.

The DNA for the CDR3 is TGCGCCAGCAGCTCACCCGGGGCCCAAGAGACCCAGTACTTC. Its translation: CASSSPGAQETQYF. V usage is TRBV5-1 and J usage is TRBJ2-5, with D perhaps TRBD1 or TRBD2 (5 bases each). Between the trimmed V and J ends, which lost 3 bases and 1 base, there was a span of 10 bases. The CDR3 extends over 14 amino acids. CDR1 is SGHRS, CDR2 YFSETQ, per germline.